This TCR beta chain stems from a study of T cells in Graves' hyperthyroidism and ophthalmopathy. Background on the study: Peripheral blood samples were taken at initial diagnosis, prior to any treatment.

Patients aged 18 to 65 with hyperthyroidism were newly diagnosed, with duration under 2 months. The V and J ends lost 3 bases and 5 bases respectively, with 16 bases between them. Germline loops: CDR1 DFQATT, CDR2 SNEGSKA (reference sequence). The CDR3 is 14 residues long. Note on this clonotype: Its antigen is undetermined.

General study points: Model-based prediction identified ophthalmopathy a median about 6 months prior to its onset.

The TCR beta CDR3 regions underwent amplification using RNA transcripts as the source. A first-round RT-PCR of the TCR CDR3 used the HTBI primer set. TCRdb re-called the multiplex PCR reads through MiXCR, storing one row per CDR3 protein. The sample consists of about 720,000 distinct CDR3 sequences, around 20% of them appearing once. This receptor was identified in a woman in her 50s with Graves' hyperthyroidism that later progressed to Graves' ophthalmopathy. The sequenced sample consisted of blood. This chain joins TRBV20-1 and TRBJ2-5; tentatively, D is TRBD1 or TRBD2 (5 bases each). This CDR3 reads CSARKPGPGETQYF. The CDR3 nucleotides read TGCAGTGCTAGGAAACCGGGACCGGGGGAGACCCAGTACTTC.